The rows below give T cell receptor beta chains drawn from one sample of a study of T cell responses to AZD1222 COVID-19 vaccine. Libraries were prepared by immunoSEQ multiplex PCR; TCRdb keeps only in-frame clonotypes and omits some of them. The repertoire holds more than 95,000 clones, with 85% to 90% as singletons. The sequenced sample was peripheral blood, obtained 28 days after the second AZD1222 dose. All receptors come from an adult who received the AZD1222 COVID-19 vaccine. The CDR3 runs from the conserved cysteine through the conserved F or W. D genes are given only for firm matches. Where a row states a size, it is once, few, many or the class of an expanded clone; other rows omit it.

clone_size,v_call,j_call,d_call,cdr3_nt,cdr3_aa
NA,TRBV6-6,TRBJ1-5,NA,TGTGCCAGCAGTTACAATCAGGGGACAAGCAATCAGCCCCAGCATTTT,CASSYNQGTSNQPQHF
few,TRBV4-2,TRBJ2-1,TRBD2,TGTGCCAGCAGCCAAGATACTAGCGGGATCGGGGACAATGAGCAGTTCTTC,CASSQDTSGIGDNEQFF
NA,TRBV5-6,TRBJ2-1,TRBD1,TGTGCCAGCAGCCCAACAGGGGGTGAGCAGTTCTTC,CASSPTGGEQFF
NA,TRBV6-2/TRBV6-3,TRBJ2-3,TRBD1,TGTGCCAGCAGTCGACAGGGGTGGAGCACAGATACGCAGTATTTT,CASSRQGWSTDTQYF
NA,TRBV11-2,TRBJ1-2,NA,TGTGCCAGCAGATCAGGACCAGGACCTAACTATGGCTACACCTTC,CASRSGPGPNYGYTF
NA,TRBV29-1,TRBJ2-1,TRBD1,TGCAGCACACAGGGGTACAATGAGCAGTTCTTC,CSTQGYNEQFF
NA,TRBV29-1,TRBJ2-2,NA,TGCAGCGTTGGTTACTACACCGGGGAGCTGTTTTTT,CSVGYYTGELFF
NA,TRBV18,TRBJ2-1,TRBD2,TGTGCCAGCTCACCGCTAGCGGGGAACAATGAGCAGTTCTTC,CASSPLAGNNEQFF
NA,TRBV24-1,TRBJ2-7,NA,TGTGCCACCAGTGATTCTGGGGCCCTCAGGTACGAGCAGTACTTC,CATSDSGALRYEQYF
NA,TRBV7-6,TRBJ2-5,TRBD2,TGTGCCAGCAGCTTTCCTATACTAGCGGGAGGGGAGACCCAGTACTTC,CASSFPILAGGETQYF
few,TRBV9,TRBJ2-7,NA,TGTGCCAGCAGCGTAGAACTAGCCTCACAGCAGTACTTC,CASSVELASQQYF
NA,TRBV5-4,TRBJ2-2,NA,TGTGCCAGCAGCTTGGCAGGGGCCGCCCCTACCGGGGAGCTGTTTTTT,CASSLAGAAPTGELFF
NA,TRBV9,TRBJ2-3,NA,TGTGCCAGCAGCCCCCGCACAGATACGCAGTATTTT,CASSPRTDTQYF
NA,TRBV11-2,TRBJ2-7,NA,TGTGCCAGCAGCTTAATTATGCCCCGGAGTCCTTCCTACGAGCAGTACTTC,CASSLIMPRSPSYEQYF
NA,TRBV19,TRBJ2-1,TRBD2,TGTGCCAGTAATGCCGCTAGCGGGAGTAAGTATGAGCAGTTCTTC,CASNAASGSKYEQFF
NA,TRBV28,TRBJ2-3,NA,TGTGCCAGCAGTTTATTCTCTACGCAGTATTTT,CASSLFSTQYF
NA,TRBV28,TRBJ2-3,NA,TGTGCCAGCAGTTTATCCCCGACTAGTACAGATACGCAGTATTTT,CASSLSPTSTDTQYF
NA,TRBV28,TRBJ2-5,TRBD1,TGTGCCAGCAGTTTAGAAGGACAGGGTTCGTTAGAGACCCAGTACTTC,CASSLEGQGSLETQYF
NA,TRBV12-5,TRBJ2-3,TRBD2,TGTGCTAGTGCTCCTAGCGGGCAGAGTATGGATACGCAGTATTTT,CASAPSGQSMDTQYF
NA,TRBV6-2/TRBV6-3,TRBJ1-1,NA,TGTGCCAGCAGTTACTGGTCGGACAGTGAAGCTTTCTTT,CASSYWSDSEAFF
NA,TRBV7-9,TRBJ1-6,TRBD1,TGTGCCAGCACCTGGGACAGGCCAAATTCACCCCTCCACTTT,CASTWDRPNSPLHF
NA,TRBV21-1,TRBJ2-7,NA,TGTGCCAGCAGCAAGCACCCCGGGGGCCCCAACTACGAGCAGTACTTC,CASSKHPGGPNYEQYF
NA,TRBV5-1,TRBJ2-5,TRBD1,TGCGCCAGCAGCTCTCGACCAAGACAGGGGGCTAGGGAGACCCAGTACTTC,CASSSRPRQGARETQYF
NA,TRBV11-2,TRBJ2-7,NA,TGTGCCAGCAGCTTCGACCTTTCAGGTGGTTCCGAGCAGTACTTC,CASSFDLSGGSEQYF
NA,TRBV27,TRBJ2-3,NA,TGTGCCAGCAGTCCCCTACAGTCCACAGATACGCAGTATTTT,CASSPLQSTDTQYF
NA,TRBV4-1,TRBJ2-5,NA,TGCGCCAGCAGCCTATTACTAAGAGAGACCCAGTACTTC,CASSLLLRETQYF
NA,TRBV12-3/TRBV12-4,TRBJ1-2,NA,TGTGCCAGCAGAGCAACCGAGGTGGCTGGCTACACCTTC,CASRATEVAGYTF
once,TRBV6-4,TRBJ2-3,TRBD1,TGTGCCAGCAGGGGGGACAGGTTGACAGATACGCAGTATTTT,CASRGDRLTDTQYF
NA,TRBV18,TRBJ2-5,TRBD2,TGTGCCAGCTCACCATCGGTTCGGGAGGTTGGCTGGAGAGGAGAGACCCAGTACTTC,CASSPSVREVGWRGETQYF
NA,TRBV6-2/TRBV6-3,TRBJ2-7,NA,TGTGCCAGCAGTTACGCCGGGGTGAACTACGAGCAGTACTTC,CASSYAGVNYEQYF
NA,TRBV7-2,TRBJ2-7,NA,TGTGCCAGCAGTCTGGACAGGCGGGGCGAGCAGTACTTC,CASSLDRRGEQYF
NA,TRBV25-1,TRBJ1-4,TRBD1,TGTGCCAGCAGAGCGACAGGGAGTTTAATAAATGAAAAACTGTTTTTT,CASRATGSLINEKLFF
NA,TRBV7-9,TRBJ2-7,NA,TGTGCCATTTCATCGGGGCGGGGCTACGAGCAGTACTTC,CAISSGRGYEQYF
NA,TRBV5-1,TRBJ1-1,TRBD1,TGCGCCAGCAGCCATCTCGGGGGAGGGGGCTCTGAAGCTTTCTTT,CASSHLGGGGSEAFF
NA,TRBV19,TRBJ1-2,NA,TGTGCCAGTAGTATTAGGGGACGGGGACTCGCGGGCTACACCTTC,CASSIRGRGLAGYTF
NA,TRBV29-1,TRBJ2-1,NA,TGCAGCGTCAGGGGAGCCGGCAATGAGCAGTTCTTC,CSVRGAGNEQFF
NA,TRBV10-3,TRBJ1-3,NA,TGTGCCATCGGGGGAATGGGGGGCGAAGGAAACACCATATATTTT,CAIGGMGGEGNTIYF
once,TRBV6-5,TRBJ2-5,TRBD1,TGTGCCAGCAGTTACGGGACAGGGAGGGAGACCCAGTACTTC,CASSYGTGRETQYF
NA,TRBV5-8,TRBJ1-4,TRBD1,TGTGCCAGCAGCCCCGGACAGGGCGGAAAGACTAATGAAAAACTGTTTTTT,CASSPGQGGKTNEKLFF
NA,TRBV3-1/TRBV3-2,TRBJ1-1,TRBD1,TGTGCCAGCAGCCAAGTAAACAGGGGCGGAGGGGTTAACACTGAAGCTTTCTTT,CASSQVNRGGGVNTEAFF
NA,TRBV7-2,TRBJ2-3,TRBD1,TGTGCCAGCAGCTTGGGGACAGGCCCAGATACGCAGTATTTT,CASSLGTGPDTQYF
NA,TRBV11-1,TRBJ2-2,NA,TGTGCCAGCAGCTGGGGGCCGAACACCGGGGAGCTGTTTTTT,CASSWGPNTGELFF
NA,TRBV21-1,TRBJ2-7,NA,TGTGCCAGCAGCCAACGGACTGTAACCTACGAGCAGTACTTC,CASSQRTVTYEQYF
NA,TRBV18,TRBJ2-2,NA,TGTGCCAGCCTCCCCCCCTACGGAGGGGCCGTCGGGGAGCTGTTTTTT,CASLPPYGGAVGELFF
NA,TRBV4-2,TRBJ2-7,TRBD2,TGTGCCAGCAGCCAGGGGACTAGCGGAGACTACGAGCAGTACTTC,CASSQGTSGDYEQYF
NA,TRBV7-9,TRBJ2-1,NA,TGTGCCAGCAGCCAAAATACCCAGACTAGAAATGCTCAGTTCTTC,CASSQNTQTRNAQFF
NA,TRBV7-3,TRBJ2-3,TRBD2,TGTGCCAGCAGCCCACTAGCGGGAGACGGGACGCAGTATTTT,CASSPLAGDGTQYF
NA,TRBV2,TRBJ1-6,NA,TGTGCCACCCAACCCTGGGGCGGAAATTCACCCCTCCACTTT,CATQPWGGNSPLHF
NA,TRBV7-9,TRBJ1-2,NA,TGTGCCAGCAGCTTTGGAGGGAACTATGGCTACACCTTC,CASSFGGNYGYTF
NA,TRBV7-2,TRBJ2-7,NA,TGTGCCAGCAGCCCAGGCACTAGCTACGAGCAGTACTTC,CASSPGTSYEQYF
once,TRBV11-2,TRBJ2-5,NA,TGTGCCAGCAGCCCCGGAGGTCCGTTAGAGACCCAGTACTTC,CASSPGGPLETQYF
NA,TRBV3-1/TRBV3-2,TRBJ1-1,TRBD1,TGTGCCAGCAGCTGGGACAGGGCTTCGATGGCTTTCTTT,CASSWDRASMAFF
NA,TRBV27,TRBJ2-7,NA,TGTGCCAGCAGTTTAGAAGGTTTCGGCTCCTACGAGCAGTACTTC,CASSLEGFGSYEQYF